Listed below are T cell receptor beta chains from one sample, sequenced in a study of blood T cells in healthy people across ages. TCRdb itself ran the 5' RACE reads through MiXCR, one entry per CDR3 protein. The sample lists a few hundred thousand distinct CDR3 sequences; roughly 27% were seen once. Sequencing was carried out using blood. Every receptor here comes from an older woman in good health. Each CDR3 is given with its conserved first and last residue. Fields, in order: V gene, J gene, clone size, D gene, CDR3 protein, CDR3 DNA. The D gene is left open where the match is weak. Where a row states a size, it is once, few, many or the class of an expanded clone; other rows omit it.

TRBV5-1	TRBJ2-7	NA	TRBD2	CASSSSTSGGFSYEQYF	TGCGCCAGCAGCTCCTCGACTAGCGGGGGGTTCTCCTACGAGCAGTACTTC
TRBV12-3/TRBV12-4	TRBJ2-5	NA	TRBD2	CASSEGTSGRETQYF	TGTGCCAGCAGTGAGGGGACTAGCGGGAGGGAGACCCAGTACTTC
TRBV18	TRBJ2-7	few	TRBD1	CASSLLDRGTEQYF	TGTGCCAGCTCCCTATTGGACAGGGGAACCGAGCAGTACTTC
TRBV25-1	TRBJ2-1	NA	NA	CASSEPSGHPYNEQFF	TGTGCCAGCAGTGAACCTTCGGGACACCCCTACAATGAGCAGTTCTTC
TRBV14	TRBJ1-2	few	NA	CAGSQAWSGYTF	TGTGCCGGCAGCCAAGCTTGGTCTGGCTACACCTTC
TRBV28	TRBJ2-5	NA	NA	CASTPQGYRETQYF	TGTGCCAGCACCCCTCAGGGGTATAGGGAGACCCAGTACTTC
TRBV7-2	TRBJ1-3	few	NA	CASSFRTGGGNAIYF	TGTGCCAGCAGCTTCCGGACCGGGGGTGGAAACGCCATATATTTT
TRBV12-3/TRBV12-4	TRBJ1-2	NA	TRBD1	CASSLGQGAPGYTF	TGTGCCAGCAGCCTGGGACAGGGGGCTCCTGGCTACACCTTC
TRBV29-1	TRBJ2-5	NA	NA	CSVARSDQETQYF	TGCAGCGTAGCCCGCTCTGACCAAGAGACCCAGTACTTC
TRBV7-2	TRBJ1-4	NA	NA	CASSLRRGEKLFF	TGTGCCAGCAGCTTAAGGAGGGGTGAAAAACTGTTTTTT
TRBV12-3/TRBV12-4	TRBJ1-5	few	TRBD1	CASTFALGDRAWSPQHF	TGTGCCAGCACCTTCGCCCTTGGGGACAGGGCGTGGTCACCCCAGCATTTT
TRBV4-3	TRBJ2-4	few	TRBD2	CASSQESLRGGIQYF	TGCGCCAGCAGCCAAGAAAGTCTCCGGGGGGGCATTCAGTACTTC
TRBV20-1	TRBJ1-1	few	NA	CSARPPGKRNTEAFF	TGCAGTGCTAGACCCCCAGGGAAGAGGAACACTGAAGCTTTCTTT
TRBV7-6	TRBJ1-3	few	NA	CASSFGGVSGNTMYF	TGTGCCAGCAGCTTCGGAGGGGTTTCTGGAAACACCATGTATTTT
TRBV6-5	TRBJ2-4	few	NA	CARFLAKNIQYF	TGTGCCAGGTTTTTAGCCAAAAACATTCAGTACTTC
TRBV28	TRBJ2-7	few	NA	CASNDRSLVGEQYF	TGTGCCAGCAACGACAGGAGCCTTGTTGGCGAGCAGTACTTC
TRBV4-1	TRBJ2-6	many	NA	CASSQDIGGGAGANVLTF	TGCGCCAGCAGCCAAGATATAGGAGGGGGTGCAGGGGCCAACGTCCTGACTTTC
TRBV3-1	TRBJ1-4	few	NA	CASSQDAMGSGPRKLFF	TGTGCCAGCAGCCAAGATGCGATGGGGTCGGGGCCAAGAAAACTGTTTTTT
TRBV28	TRBJ1-3	few	TRBD1	CASISTGWETGSGNTIYF	TGTGCCAGCATTTCTACGGGATGGGAGACAGGGTCGGGGAACACCATATATTTT
TRBV28	TRBJ2-1	few	NA	CASRAQGRNEQFF	TGTGCCAGCAGGGCTCAGGGTCGGAATGAGCAGTTCTTC
TRBV7-2	TRBJ2-7	few	NA	CASSQLPRQGRGYEQYF	TGTGCCAGCAGCCAGCTCCCAAGACAGGGGAGGGGCTACGAGCAGTACTTC
TRBV7-9	TRBJ2-2	NA	TRBD1	CASSLRGFVLAKTGELFF	TGTGCCAGCAGCCTCAGGGGGTTCGTCCTAGCAAAGACCGGGGAGCTGTTTTTT
TRBV7-2	TRBJ2-7	few	NA	CASSLERPWGQYF	TGTGCCAGCAGCTTAGAGAGGCCCTGGGGGCAGTACTTC
TRBV5-1	TRBJ2-7	NA	NA	CASSRQDLSYEQYF	TGCGCCAGCAGCCGACAGGACCTCTCCTACGAGCAGTACTTC
TRBV11-2	TRBJ2-5	NA	NA	CASSFIYREQETQYF	TGTGCCAGCAGCTTTATCTACAGAGAACAAGAGACCCAGTACTTC
TRBV5-1	TRBJ2-3	NA	NA	CASSFGTPGTDTQYF	TGCGCCAGCAGCTTCGGGACTCCCGGCACAGATACGCAGTATTTT
TRBV24-1	TRBJ1-2	few	TRBD1	CATSDPGTGGDYTF	TGTGCCACCAGTGACCCAGGGACAGGGGGTGACTACACCTTC
TRBV10-3	TRBJ1-1	NA	NA	CAISESNVGGTEAFF	TGTGCCATCAGTGAGTCGAACGTAGGGGGGACTGAAGCTTTCTTT
TRBV6-2/TRBV6-3	TRBJ2-5	NA	TRBD2	CASRPGGRETQYF	TGTGCCAGCAGACCGGGAGGGCGCGAGACCCAGTACTTC
TRBV28	TRBJ2-5	few	NA	CASRSRETQYF	TGTGCCAGCAGAAGTCGGGAGACCCAGTACTTC
TRBV20-1	TRBJ2-5	many	NA	CSAGGLQATQYF	TGCAGTGCTGGAGGACTCCAGGCCACCCAGTACTTC
TRBV6-2/TRBV6-3	TRBJ1-1	NA	NA	CASSNKYGANTEAFF	TGTGCCAGCAGCAACAAATATGGTGCCAACACTGAAGCTTTCTTT
TRBV13	TRBJ2-3	NA	TRBD2	CASSSLTSVDTDTQYF	TGTGCCAGCAGCTCATTGACTAGCGTGGACACAGATACGCAGTATTTT
TRBV7-6	TRBJ2-4	NA	NA	CASLLKGRQVGNIQYF	TGTGCCAGCCTCTTGAAGGGCCGCCAGGTGGGAAACATTCAGTACTTC
TRBV29-1	TRBJ2-7	NA	TRBD2	CSVRDGTSEQYF	TGCAGCGTGCGAGATGGGACTAGCGAGCAGTACTTC
TRBV5-6	TRBJ2-3	NA	TRBD2	CTSSQRRDYGDTQYF	TGTACCAGCAGCCAACGCCGGGACTATGGGGATACGCAGTATTTT
TRBV6-4	TRBJ1-1	NA	TRBD1	CGHDRENTEAFF	TGTGGCCACGACAGGGAGAACACTGAAGCTTTCTTT
TRBV28	TRBJ1-6	NA	TRBD1	CASIKDRGNNSPLHF	TGTGCCAGCATCAAGGACAGGGGAAATAATTCACCCCTCCACTTT
TRBV15	TRBJ2-5	NA	NA	CAPSRDGRVGETQYF	TGTGCCCCCAGCAGAGATGGCAGGGTCGGGGAGACCCAGTACTTC
TRBV15	TRBJ2-2	few	NA	CATSRDKGKSGELFF	TGTGCCACCAGCAGAGATAAGGGGAAGAGCGGGGAGCTGTTTTTT
TRBV3-1	TRBJ2-6	many	NA	CASSQVEAGANVLTF	TGTGCCAGCAGCCAGGTGGAAGCTGGGGCCAACGTCCTGACTTTC
TRBV6-5	TRBJ1-3	many	NA	CASSLQTGDTIYF	TGTGCCAGCAGCCTACAAACCGGAGACACCATATATTTT
TRBV7-2	TRBJ1-5	few	NA	CASSLALWGSGQPQHF	TGTGCCAGCAGCTTAGCGCTATGGGGAAGCGGGCAGCCCCAGCATTTT
TRBV28	TRBJ2-1	NA	TRBD1	CASRGQGTHEQFF	TGTGCCAGCCGGGGACAGGGGACCCACGAGCAGTTCTTC
TRBV20-1	TRBJ2-7	NA	TRBD2	CSARDLAVDYEQYF	TGCAGTGCTAGAGATCTAGCGGTAGACTACGAGCAGTACTTC
TRBV20-1	TRBJ1-2	few	NA	CSAYQGGNYGYTF	TGCAGTGCTTACCAAGGGGGGAACTATGGCTACACCTTC
TRBV28	TRBJ2-7	NA	NA	CASSPSWSSSEQYF	TGTGCCAGCAGCCCGAGTTGGAGTTCTAGCGAGCAGTACTTC
TRBV20-1	TRBJ1-4	few	TRBD1	CSAGTDEKLFF	TGCAGTGCTGGGACAGATGAAAAACTGTTTTTT
TRBV7-9	TRBJ1-1	NA	NA	CASSAGRENTEAFF	TGTGCCAGCAGCGCCGGACGGGAGAACACTGAAGCTTTCTTT